The present T cell receptor (beta chain) was sequenced within a study of T cell responses to AZD1222 COVID-19 vaccine. Assay: immunoSEQ multiplex PCR; the TCRdb copy retains only in-frame clones and omits some. The profile shows 120,000 to 150,000 clones, under 95% of them singletons. V lost 6 bases, J lost 0 bases, and 5 bases stayed unmatched. The germline V gene encodes CDR1 SGHTA and CDR2 FQGNSA. This CDR3 spans 16 amino acids. The specimen comprised peripheral blood, sampled on day 0 of AZD1222 vaccination. The J gene is TRBJ2-2, the V gene TRBV7-2; 9 nucleotides agree with TRBD1. The TCR was taken from an adult in good health. The CDR3, as DNA: TGTGCCAGCAGACAAACAGGGGGCGCGAACACCGGGGAGCTGTTTTTT. It translates to CASRQTGGANTGELFF.